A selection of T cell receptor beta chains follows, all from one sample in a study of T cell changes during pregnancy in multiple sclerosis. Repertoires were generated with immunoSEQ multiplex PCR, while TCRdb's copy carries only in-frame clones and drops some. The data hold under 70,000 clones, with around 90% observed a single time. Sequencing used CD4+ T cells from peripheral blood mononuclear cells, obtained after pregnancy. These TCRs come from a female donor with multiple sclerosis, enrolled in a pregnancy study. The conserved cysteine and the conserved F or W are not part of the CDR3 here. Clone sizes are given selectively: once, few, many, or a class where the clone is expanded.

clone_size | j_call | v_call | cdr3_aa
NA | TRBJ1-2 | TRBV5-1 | ASSLKGQGANGYT
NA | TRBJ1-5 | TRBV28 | ASHRQVDSNQPQH
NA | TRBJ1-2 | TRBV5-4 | ASSSIYRGRLSTNYGYT
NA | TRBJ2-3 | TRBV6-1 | ASSELLGRRGIADTQY
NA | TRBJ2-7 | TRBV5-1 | ASSLVSGYEQY
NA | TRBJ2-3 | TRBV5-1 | ASSLETPSTDTQY
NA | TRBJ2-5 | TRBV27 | ASSFRGLETQY
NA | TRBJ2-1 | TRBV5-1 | ASSSASGRAHEQF
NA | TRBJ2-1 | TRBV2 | ASSEATSGTYNEQF
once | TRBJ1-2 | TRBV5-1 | ASSPGQGATYGYT
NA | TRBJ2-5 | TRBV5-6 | ASSLEWDFLETQY
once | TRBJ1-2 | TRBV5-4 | ASSPPGQRNYGYT
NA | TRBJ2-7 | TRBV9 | ASSLRQGIDEQY
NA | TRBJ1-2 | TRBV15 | ATSGEKQGASNYGYT
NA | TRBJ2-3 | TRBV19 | ASSIAAGGTDTQY